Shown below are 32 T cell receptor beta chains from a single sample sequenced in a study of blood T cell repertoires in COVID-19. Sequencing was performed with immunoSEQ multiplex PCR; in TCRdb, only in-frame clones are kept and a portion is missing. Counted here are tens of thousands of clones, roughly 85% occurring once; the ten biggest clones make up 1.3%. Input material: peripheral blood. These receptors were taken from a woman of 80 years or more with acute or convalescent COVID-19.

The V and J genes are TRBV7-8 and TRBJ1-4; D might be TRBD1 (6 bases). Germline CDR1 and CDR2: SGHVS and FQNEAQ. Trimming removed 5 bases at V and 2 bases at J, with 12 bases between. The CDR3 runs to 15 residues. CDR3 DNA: TGTGCCAGCAGCCCGGGGGGCAGGACTAATGAAAAACTGTTTTTT. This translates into CASSPGGRTNEKLFF.

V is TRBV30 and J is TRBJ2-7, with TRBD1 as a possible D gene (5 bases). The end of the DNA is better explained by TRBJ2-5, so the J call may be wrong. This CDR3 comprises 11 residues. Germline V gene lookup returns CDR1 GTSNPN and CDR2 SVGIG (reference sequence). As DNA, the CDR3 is TGTGCCTGGACCACTCAGGGGACCCAGTACTTC. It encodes CAWTTQGTQYF.

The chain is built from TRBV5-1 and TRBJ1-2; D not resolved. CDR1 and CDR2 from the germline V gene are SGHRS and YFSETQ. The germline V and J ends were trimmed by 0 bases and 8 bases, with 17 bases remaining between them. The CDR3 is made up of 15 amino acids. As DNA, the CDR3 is TGCGCCAGCAGCTTGGAGGGAGACGTCGCGAGCGGCTACACCTTC. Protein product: CASSLEGDVASGYTF.

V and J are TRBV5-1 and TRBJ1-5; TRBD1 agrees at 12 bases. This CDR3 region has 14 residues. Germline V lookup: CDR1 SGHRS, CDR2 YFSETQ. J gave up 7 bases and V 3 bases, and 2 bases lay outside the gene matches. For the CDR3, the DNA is TGCGCCAGCAGCTGGGACAGGGGGCAACAGCCCCAGCATTTT. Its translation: CASSWDRGQQPQHF. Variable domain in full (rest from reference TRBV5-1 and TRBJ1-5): KAGVTQTPRYLIKTRGQQVTLSCSPISGHRSVSWYQQTPGQGLQFLFEYFSETQRNKGNFPGRFSGRQFSNSRSEMNVSTLELGDSALYLCASSWDRGQQPQHFGDGTRLSIL.

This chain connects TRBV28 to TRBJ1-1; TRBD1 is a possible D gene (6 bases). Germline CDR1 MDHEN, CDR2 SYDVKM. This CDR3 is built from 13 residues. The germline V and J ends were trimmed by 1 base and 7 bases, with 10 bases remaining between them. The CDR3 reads CASSLSGVIEAFF. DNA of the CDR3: TGTGCCAGCAGTTTATCAGGGGTCATTGAAGCTTTCTTT.

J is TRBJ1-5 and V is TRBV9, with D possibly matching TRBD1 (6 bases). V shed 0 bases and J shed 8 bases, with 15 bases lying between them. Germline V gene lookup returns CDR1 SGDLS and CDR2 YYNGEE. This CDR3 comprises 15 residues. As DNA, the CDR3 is TGTGCCAGCAGCGTAGCAGGGGCTCGCGGTGAGCCCCAGCATTTT. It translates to CASSVAGARGEPQHF.

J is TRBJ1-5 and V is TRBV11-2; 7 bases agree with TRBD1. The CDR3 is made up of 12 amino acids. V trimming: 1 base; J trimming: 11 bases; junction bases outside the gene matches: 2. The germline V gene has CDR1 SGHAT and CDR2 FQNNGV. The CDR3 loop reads CASSLGQGAQHF. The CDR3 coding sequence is TGTGCCAGCAGCTTAGGACAGGGCGCCCAGCATTTT. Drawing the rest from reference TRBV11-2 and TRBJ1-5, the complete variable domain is EAGVAQSPRYKIIEKRQSVAFWCNPISGHATLYWYQQILGQGPKLLIQFQNNGVVDDSQLPKDRFSAERLKGVDSTLKIQPAKLEDSAVYLCASSLGQGAQHFGDGTRLSIL.

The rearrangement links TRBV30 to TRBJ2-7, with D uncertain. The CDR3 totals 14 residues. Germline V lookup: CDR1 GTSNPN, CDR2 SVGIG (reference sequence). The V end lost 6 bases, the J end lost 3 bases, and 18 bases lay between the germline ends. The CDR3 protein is CACPSIGRLYEQYF. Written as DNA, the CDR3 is TGTGCCTGCCCGTCGATCGGCAGGCTCTACGAGCAGTACTTC.

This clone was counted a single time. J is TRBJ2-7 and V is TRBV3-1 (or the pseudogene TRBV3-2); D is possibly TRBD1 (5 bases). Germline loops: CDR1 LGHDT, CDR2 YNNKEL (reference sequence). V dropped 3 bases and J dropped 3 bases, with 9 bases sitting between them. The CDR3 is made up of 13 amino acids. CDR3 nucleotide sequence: TGTGCCAGCAGCCAGAACAGGTTCTACGAGCAGTACTTC. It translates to CASSQNRFYEQYF.

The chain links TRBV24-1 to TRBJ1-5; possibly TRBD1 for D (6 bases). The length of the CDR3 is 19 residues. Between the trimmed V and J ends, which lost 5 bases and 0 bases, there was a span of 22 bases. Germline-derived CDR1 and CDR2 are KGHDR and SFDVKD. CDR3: CATSAPDIRRGYSNQPQHF. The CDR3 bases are TGTGCCACCAGTGCGCCTGACATACGAAGGGGGTATAGCAATCAGCCCCAGCATTTT.

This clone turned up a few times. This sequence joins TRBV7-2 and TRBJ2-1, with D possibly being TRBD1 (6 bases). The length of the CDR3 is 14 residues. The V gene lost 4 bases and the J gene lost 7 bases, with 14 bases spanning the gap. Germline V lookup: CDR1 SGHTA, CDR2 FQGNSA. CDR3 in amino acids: CASSSRRQANEQFF. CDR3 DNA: TGTGCCAGCAGCTCTCGTCGACAGGCGAATGAGCAGTTCTTC. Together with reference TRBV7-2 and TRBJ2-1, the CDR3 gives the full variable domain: GAGVSQSPSNKVTEKGKDVELRCDPISGHTALYWYRQSLGQGLEFLIYFQGNSAPDKSGLPSDRFSAERTGGSVSTLTIQRTQQEDSAVYLCASSSRRQANEQFFGPGTRLTVL.

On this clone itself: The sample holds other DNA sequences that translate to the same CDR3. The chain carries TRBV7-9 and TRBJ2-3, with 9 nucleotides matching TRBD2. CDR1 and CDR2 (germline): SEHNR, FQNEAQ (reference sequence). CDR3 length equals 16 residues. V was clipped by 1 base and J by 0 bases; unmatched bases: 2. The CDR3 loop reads CASSLDLAGSTDTQYF. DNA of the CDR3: TGTGCCAGCAGCTTAGACCTAGCGGGGAGCACAGATACGCAGTATTTT. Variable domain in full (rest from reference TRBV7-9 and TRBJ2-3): DTGVSQNPRHKITKRGQNVTFRCDPISEHNRLYWYRQTLGQGPEFLTYFQNEAQLEKSRLLSDRFSAERPKGSFSTLEIQRTEQGDSAMYLCASSLDLAGSTDTQYFGPGTRLTVL.

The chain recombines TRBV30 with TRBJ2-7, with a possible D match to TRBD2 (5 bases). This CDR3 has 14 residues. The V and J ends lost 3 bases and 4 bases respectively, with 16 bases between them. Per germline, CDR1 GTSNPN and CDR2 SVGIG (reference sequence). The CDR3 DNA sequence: TGTGCCTGGAGCGAAAGAGGGAGAACTTACGAGCAGTACTTC. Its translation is CAWSERGRTYEQYF.

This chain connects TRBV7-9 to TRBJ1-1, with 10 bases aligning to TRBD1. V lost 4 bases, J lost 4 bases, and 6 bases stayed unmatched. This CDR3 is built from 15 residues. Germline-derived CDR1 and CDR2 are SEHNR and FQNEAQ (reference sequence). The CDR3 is CASSWTGGYGTEAFF. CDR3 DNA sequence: TGTGCCAGCAGCTGGACAGGGGGATATGGCACTGAAGCTTTCTTT.

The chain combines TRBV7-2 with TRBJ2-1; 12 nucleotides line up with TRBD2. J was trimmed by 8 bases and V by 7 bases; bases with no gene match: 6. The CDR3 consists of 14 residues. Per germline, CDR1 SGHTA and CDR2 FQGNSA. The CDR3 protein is CASNLAGGPHEQFF. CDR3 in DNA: TGTGCCAGCAACCTAGCGGGAGGGCCCCATGAGCAGTTCTTC. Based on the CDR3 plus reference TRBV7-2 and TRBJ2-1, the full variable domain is GAGVSQSPSNKVTEKGKDVELRCDPISGHTALYWYRQSLGQGLEFLIYFQGNSAPDKSGLPSDRFSAERTGGSVSTLTIQRTQQEDSAVYLCASNLAGGPHEQFFGPGTRLTVL.

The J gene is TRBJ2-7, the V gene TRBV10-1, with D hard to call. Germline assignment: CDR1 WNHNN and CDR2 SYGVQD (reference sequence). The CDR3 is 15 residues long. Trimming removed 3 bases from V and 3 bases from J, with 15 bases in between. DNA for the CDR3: TGCGCCAGCAGTGACCTCCTGGGCTCAGACTACGAGCAGTACTTC. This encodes CASSDLLGSDYEQYF.

Here the CDR3 reads CASSPGVGAIEAFF. As DNA, the CDR3 is TGTGCCAGCTCCCCTGGTGTGGGGGCCATCGAAGCTTTCTTT. The V call is TRBV5-6, the J call TRBJ1-1; TRBD1 is a possible D gene (6 bases). The CDR3 length is 14 residues. Germline CDR1 SGHDT, CDR2 YYEEEE. The V end lost 7 bases, the J end lost 8 bases, and 21 bases lay between the germline ends. Based on the CDR3 plus reference TRBV5-6 and TRBJ1-1, the full variable domain is DAGVTQSPTHLIKTRGQQVTLRCSPKSGHDTVSWYQQALGQGPQFIFQYYEEEERQRGNFPDRFSGHQFPNYSSELNVNALLLGDSALYLCASSPGVGAIEAFFGQGTRLTVV.

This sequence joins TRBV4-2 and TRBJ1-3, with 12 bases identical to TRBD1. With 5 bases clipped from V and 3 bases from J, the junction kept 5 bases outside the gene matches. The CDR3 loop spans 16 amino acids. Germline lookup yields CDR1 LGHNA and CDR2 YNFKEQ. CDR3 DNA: TGTGCCAGCAGCAAGGGGACAGGGGGCGATGGAAACACCATATATTTT. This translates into CASSKGTGGDGNTIYF.

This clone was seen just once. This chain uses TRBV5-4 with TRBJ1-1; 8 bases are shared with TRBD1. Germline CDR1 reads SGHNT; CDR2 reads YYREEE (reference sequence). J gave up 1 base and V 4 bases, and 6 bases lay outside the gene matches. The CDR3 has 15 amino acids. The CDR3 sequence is CASSIRTGSNTEAFF. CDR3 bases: TGTGCCAGCAGCATAAGGACAGGGTCGAACACTGAAGCTTTCTTT.

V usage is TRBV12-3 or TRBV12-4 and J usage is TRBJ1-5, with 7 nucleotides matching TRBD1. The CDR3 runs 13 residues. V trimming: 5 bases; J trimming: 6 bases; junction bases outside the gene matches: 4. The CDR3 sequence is CASSGTVFQPQHF. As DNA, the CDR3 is TGTGCCAGCAGTGGGACAGTATTTCAGCCCCAGCATTTT.

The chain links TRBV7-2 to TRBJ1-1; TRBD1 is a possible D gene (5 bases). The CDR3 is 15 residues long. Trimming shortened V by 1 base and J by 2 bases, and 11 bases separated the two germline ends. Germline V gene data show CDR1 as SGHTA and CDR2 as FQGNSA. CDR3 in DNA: TGTGCCAGCAGCTTAGGTCCCGGGGGAAACACTGAAGCTTTCTTT. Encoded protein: CASSLGPGGNTEAFF. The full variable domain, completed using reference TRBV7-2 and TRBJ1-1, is GAGVSQSPSNKVTEKGKDVELRCDPISGHTALYWYRQSLGQGLEFLIYFQGNSAPDKSGLPSDRFSAERTGGSVSTLTIQRTQQEDSAVYLCASSLGPGGNTEAFFGQGTRLTVV.

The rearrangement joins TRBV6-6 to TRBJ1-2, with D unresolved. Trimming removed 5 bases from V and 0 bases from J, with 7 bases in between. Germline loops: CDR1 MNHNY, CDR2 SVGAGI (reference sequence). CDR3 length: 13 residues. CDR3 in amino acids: CASSPDTNYGYTF. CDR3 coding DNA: TGTGCCAGCAGTCCAGACACTAACTATGGCTACACCTTC.

The CDR3 protein is CASSARLVGGWTPEAFF. In DNA form, the CDR3 reads TGCGCCAGCAGTGCCCGCCTGGTTGGAGGGTGGACCCCTGAAGCTTTCTTT. V is TRBV10-2 and J is TRBJ1-1; no definite D call. V lost 4 bases and J 6 bases, leaving 24 bases between the germline ends. The germline gives CDR1 WSHSY, CDR2 SAAADI. The CDR3 is 17 residues long.

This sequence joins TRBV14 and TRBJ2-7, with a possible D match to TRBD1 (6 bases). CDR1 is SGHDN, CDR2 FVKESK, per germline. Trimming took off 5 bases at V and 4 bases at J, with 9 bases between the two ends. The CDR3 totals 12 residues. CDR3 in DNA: TGTGCCAGCAGCGCGACAGGTTACGAGCAGTACTTC. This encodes CASSATGYEQYF.

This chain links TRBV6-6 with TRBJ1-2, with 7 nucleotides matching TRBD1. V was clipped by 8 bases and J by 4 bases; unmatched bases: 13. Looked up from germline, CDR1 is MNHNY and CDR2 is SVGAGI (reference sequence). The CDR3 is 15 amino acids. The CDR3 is CASLQIQGNSYGYTF. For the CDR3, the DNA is TGTGCCAGCCTGCAGATACAGGGGAATTCCTATGGCTACACCTTC.

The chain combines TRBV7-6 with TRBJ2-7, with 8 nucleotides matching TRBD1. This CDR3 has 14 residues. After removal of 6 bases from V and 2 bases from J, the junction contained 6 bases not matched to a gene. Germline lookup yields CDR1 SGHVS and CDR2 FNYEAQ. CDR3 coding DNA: TGTGCCAGCAGGCCGTGGGGACAGGCCTACGAGCAGTACTTC. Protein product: CASRPWGQAYEQYF.

CDR3 DNA: TGTGCCAGCAGTGATTTCAGCAGGGTAGAGACCCAGTACTTC. Its protein product is CASSDFSRVETQYF. V is TRBV2 and J is TRBJ2-5; TRBD1 is a possible D gene (5 bases). From germline, CDR1 is SNHLY and CDR2 FYNNEI. The CDR3 totals 14 residues. Trimming stripped 3 bases from V and 4 bases from J, with 12 bases between.

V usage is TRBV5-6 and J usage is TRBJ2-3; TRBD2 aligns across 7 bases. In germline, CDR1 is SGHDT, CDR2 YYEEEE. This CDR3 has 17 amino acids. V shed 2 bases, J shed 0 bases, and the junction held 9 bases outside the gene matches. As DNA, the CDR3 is TGTGCCAGCAGCTTTGGGGTAGCGGGTTCTAGCACAGATACGCAGTATTTT. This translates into CASSFGVAGSSTDTQYF.

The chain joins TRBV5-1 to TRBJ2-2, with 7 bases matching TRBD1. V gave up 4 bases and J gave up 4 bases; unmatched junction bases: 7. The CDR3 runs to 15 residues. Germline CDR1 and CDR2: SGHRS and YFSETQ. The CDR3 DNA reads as TGCGCCAGCAGCACCCAGGGACAGACCACCGGGGAGCTGTTTTTT. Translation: CASSTQGQTTGELFF.

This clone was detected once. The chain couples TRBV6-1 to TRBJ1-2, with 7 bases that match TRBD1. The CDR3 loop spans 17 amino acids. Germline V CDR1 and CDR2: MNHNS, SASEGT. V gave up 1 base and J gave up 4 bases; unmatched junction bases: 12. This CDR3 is CASSEGGDSPKGYGYTF. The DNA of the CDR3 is TGTGCCAGCAGTGAAGGTGGGGACAGCCCTAAGGGCTATGGCTACACCTTC.

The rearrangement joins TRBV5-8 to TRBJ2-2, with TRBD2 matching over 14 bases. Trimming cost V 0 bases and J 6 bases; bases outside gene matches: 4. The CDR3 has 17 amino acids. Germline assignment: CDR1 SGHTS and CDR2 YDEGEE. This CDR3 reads CASSLAGTSGSPGELFF. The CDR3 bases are TGTGCCAGCAGCTTGGCGGGGACTAGCGGGAGTCCCGGGGAGCTGTTTTTT.

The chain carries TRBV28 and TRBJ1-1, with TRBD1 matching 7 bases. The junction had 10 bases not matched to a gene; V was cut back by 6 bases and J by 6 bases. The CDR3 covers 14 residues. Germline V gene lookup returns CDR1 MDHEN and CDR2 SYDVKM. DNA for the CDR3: TGTGCCAGCAGCCCCCCGACAGGGAGCGCTGAAGCTTTCTTT. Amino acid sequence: CASSPPTGSAEAFF.